The rows below give T cell receptor beta chains drawn from one sample of a study of technical replicates of blood from four donors. Here immunoSEQ multiplex PCR was the method, and the copy in TCRdb shows in-frame clones only, minus some. The data show tens of thousands of clones, 96% seen once. Specimen: T cells isolated from PBMCs. The receptors were gathered from a human donor in good health. CDR3s include the opening cysteine and the closing phenylalanine or tryptophan. D genes are given only for firm matches. Only some rows state a clone size, as once, few, many or a class for expanded clones.

j_gene | abundance | v_gene | d_gene | CDR3nt | CDR3aa
TRBJ1-1 | . | TRBV28 | TRBD1 | TGTGCCAGCAGTATACAGGGGGCGCCCACTGAAGCTTTCTTT | CASSIQGAPTEAFF
TRBJ1-2 | . | TRBV5-1 | . | TGCGCCAGCAGCTTACTTCCGGAGTCAGCTAACTATGGCTACACCTTC | CASSLLPESANYGYTF
TRBJ1-5 | . | TRBV10-3 | . | TGTGCCATCAGTGAGTCAGGGGGTCGCGATCAGCCCCAGCATTTT | CAISESGGRDQPQHF
TRBJ2-7 | once | TRBV4-3 | . | TGCGCCAGCAGCCAAGATGCTAAATCAACCTACGAGCAGTACTTC | CASSQDAKSTYEQYF
TRBJ2-5 | . | TRBV5-1 | . | TGCGCCAGCAGTTTCAACGACAGGGAGGCCCAAGAGACCCAGTACTTC | CASSFNDREAQETQYF
TRBJ2-1 | . | TRBV9 | . | TGTGCCAGCAGCGTAGCGGGTTCCAATGAGCAGTTCTTC | CASSVAGSNEQFF
TRBJ1-5 | . | TRBV4-1 | . | TGCGCCAGCAGCCAAGCCGGGGGTAACAATCAGCCCCAGCATTTT | CASSQAGGNNQPQHF
TRBJ2-7 | . | TRBV11-1 | TRBD1 | TGTGCCAGCAGTACCTCCCAAGGGACAGGCGGCGAGCAGTACTTC | CASSTSQGTGGEQYF
TRBJ2-1 | . | TRBV5-1 | . | TGCGCCAGCCGTTCAAGGGGTGGCAGGGGGGACAATGAGCAGTTCTTC | CASRSRGGRGDNEQFF
TRBJ1-4 | . | TRBV5-1 | . | TGCGCCAGCAGCTTGGGCGGGCCGGGGAGAGAAAAACTGTTTTTT | CASSLGGPGREKLFF
TRBJ1-1 | . | TRBV28 | TRBD1 | TGTGCCAGCAGTCTATCCACAGGGGGACGGGGAGCTTTCTTT | CASSLSTGGRGAFF
TRBJ1-2 | . | TRBV2 | . | TGTGCCAGCAGTATACAGGGTTGGGATGGCTACACCTTC | CASSIQGWDGYTF
TRBJ2-5 | . | TRBV19 | TRBD1 | TGTGCCAGTAGTCTGGACAGGGGGAAAGAGACCCAGTACTTC | CASSLDRGKETQYF
TRBJ1-5 | . | TRBV4-1 | TRBD1 | TGCGCCAGCAGCCAAGAATGGGACAGGCCAGCTCAGCCCCAGCATTTT | CASSQEWDRPAQPQHF
TRBJ1-1 | once | TRBV30 | . | TGTGCCTGGATTGCAAATAGGGGAATGAACACTGAAGCTTTCTTT | CAWIANRGMNTEAFF
TRBJ1-2 | . | TRBV9 | . | TGTGCCAGCAGCGTAGGGGCGGGAGGCTACACCTTC | CASSVGAGGYTF
TRBJ2-1 | . | TRBV5-4 | . | TGTGCCAGCAGCTTGTCGGGGTTAGGCTACAATGAGCAGTTCTTC | CASSLSGLGYNEQFF
TRBJ2-2 | . | TRBV18 | TRBD1 | TGTGCCAGCTCAGAGGACAGGGCGGCCGGGGAGCTGTTTTTT | CASSEDRAAGELFF
TRBJ2-1 | . | TRBV5-4 | . | TGTGCCAGCAGCTTGCGGGAATCCTACAATGAGCAGTTCTTC | CASSLRESYNEQFF
TRBJ2-1 | once | TRBV2 | . | TGTGCCAGCAGTGAGGTGGGAGGCCGTAATGAGCAGTTCTTC | CASSEVGGRNEQFF
TRBJ2-5 | . | TRBV28 | . | TGTGCCAGCAAATCTAGTAGTGGGACCCAGTACTTC | CASKSSSGTQYF
TRBJ1-3 | once | TRBV19 | . | TGTGCAGCGGGCGGATCTGGAAACACCATATATTTT | CAAGGSGNTIYF
TRBJ1-2 | . | TRBV28 | . | TGTGCCAGCACCCCCAACCCGGGGGATTACGGCTACACCTTC | CASTPNPGDYGYTF
TRBJ2-5 | . | TRBV19 | TRBD1 | TGTGCCACCCGGCGGGACAGGGGGTTAGCAACACAAGAGACCCAGTACTTC | CATRRDRGLATQETQYF
TRBJ1-4 | . | TRBV9 | TRBD1 | TGTGCCAGCAGCTCAGGGGGACAGGAAAAACTGTTTTTT | CASSSGGQEKLFF
TRBJ2-7 | . | TRBV9 | . | TGTGCCAGCAGCCCCGCCTTTCACTTCTACGAGCAGTACTTC | CASSPAFHFYEQYF
TRBJ1-2 | . | TRBV5-1 | . | TGCGCCAGCACCACGGCAGGGGCTAACTATGGCTACACCTTC | CASTTAGANYGYTF
TRBJ1-2 | . | TRBV9 | . | TGTGCCAGCAGCCCCTCGAACTATGGCTACACCTTC | CASSPSNYGYTF
TRBJ1-4 | . | TRBV29-1 | TRBD1 | TGCAGCGTTGGCGGGGCCAGGGGGATTTCGACTAATGAAAAACTGTTTTTT | CSVGGARGISTNEKLFF
TRBJ2-1 | . | TRBV19 | TRBD2 | TGTGCCAGTAGTATTGGACTAGCTATCTTTACTTACAATGAGCAGTTCTTC | CASSIGLAIFTYNEQFF
TRBJ1-2 | . | TRBV28 | . | TGTGCCAGCAGCCCAACGGTGAGCTATGGCTACACCTTC | CASSPTVSYGYTF
TRBJ2-1 | . | TRBV6-5 | TRBD2 | TGTGCCAGCAGCCGTCTCGGGAGGGTCTGGGATGAGCAGTTCTTC | CASSRLGRVWDEQFF
TRBJ2-1 | . | TRBV7-9 | . | TGTGCCAGCAGCTTAATCGCAGAACTACCCAATGAGCAGTTCTTC | CASSLIAELPNEQFF
TRBJ2-3 | . | TRBV9 | . | TGTGCCAGCAGCTCGGAGGTGTCGGGGGATACGCAGTATTTT | CASSSEVSGDTQYF
TRBJ1-4 | . | TRBV27 | . | TGTGCCAGCAGGTCCAGGGGAACTAATGAAAAACTGTTTTTT | CASRSRGTNEKLFF
TRBJ2-1 | once | TRBV4-2 | TRBD2 | TGTGCCAGCAGCCAAGATGAGGAGGAAGCGGGGATCTCCTACAATGAGCAGTTCTTC | CASSQDEEEAGISYNEQFF
TRBJ2-1 | . | TRBV7-9 | TRBD2 | TGTGCCAGCAGCTTCGCGGGAGGGGCCCAGTACAATGAGCAGTTCTTC | CASSFAGGAQYNEQFF
TRBJ2-1 | . | TRBV9 | . | TGTGCCAGCAGCGTATCCGGGAGTGGAGGTAATGAGCAGTTCTTC | CASSVSGSGGNEQFF
TRBJ2-5 | once | TRBV5-1 | TRBD1 | TGCGCCAGCAGCTTGTCGGGACAGGGAGTACTCCAAGAGACCCAGTACTTC | CASSLSGQGVLQETQYF
TRBJ2-1 | . | TRBV11-1 | . | TGTGCCAGCAGCTTAGAGAGCTTGTACAATGAGCAGTTCTTC | CASSLESLYNEQFF
TRBJ2-1 | . | TRBV7-9 | . | TGTGCCAGCAGCTTAGCATCACAGTATTCATACAATGAGCAGTTCTTC | CASSLASQYSYNEQFF
TRBJ2-7 | . | TRBV6-5 | TRBD2 | TGTGCCAGCAACCCTAATAGCGGGAGACCGTACGAGCAGTACTTC | CASNPNSGRPYEQYF
TRBJ2-4 | . | TRBV13 | . | TGTGCCAGCAGCCCGCGTGAGACTAAAATTCAGTACTTC | CASSPRETKIQYF
TRBJ1-4 | . | TRBV27 | . | TGTGCCAGCAGTTTTAAGGGGGAAAAACTGTTTTTT | CASSFKGEKLFF
TRBJ2-7 | . | TRBV7-2 | TRBD1 | TGTGCCAGCAGCGTAGGGGCCGGGACAGGGAAAAACGAGCAGTACTTC | CASSVGAGTGKNEQYF
TRBJ2-5 | . | TRBV19 | TRBD2 | TGTGCCAGTCGATCGAGCGGGAGTTGGGGGGAGACCCAGTACTTC | CASRSSGSWGETQYF
TRBJ1-2 | . | TRBV19 | . | TGTGCCAGTAGCCCAGGGACACTGAGGGGCTACACCTTC | CASSPGTLRGYTF
TRBJ2-7 | . | TRBV9 | . | TGTGCCAGCAGCGTAGACAGGGAGAGGTCCTACGAGCAGTACTTC | CASSVDRERSYEQYF
TRBJ2-1 | . | TRBV5-6 | . | TGTGCCAGCAGCTTGGGACGGGTTTACAATGAGCAGTTCTTC | CASSLGRVYNEQFF
TRBJ2-7 | . | TRBV5-6 | . | TGTGCCAGCAGCTTGGTCGGCTACGAGCAGTACTTC | CASSLVGYEQYF
TRBJ2-1 | . | TRBV4-3 | TRBD2 | TGCGCCAGCAGCCCTTTAGGGGGGTTCATAGCGGGAGGGGTGACCTACAATGAGCAGTTCTTC | CASSPLGGFIAGGVTYNEQFF
TRBJ1-1 | once | TRBV27 | . | TGTGCCAGCAGTCTCGTCTCGAACACTGAAGCTTTCTTT | CASSLVSNTEAFF
TRBJ2-2 | . | TRBV5-6 | TRBD2 | TGTGCCAGCAGCGCCGGACTAGATAGTGCCGGGGAGCTGTTTTTT | CASSAGLDSAGELFF